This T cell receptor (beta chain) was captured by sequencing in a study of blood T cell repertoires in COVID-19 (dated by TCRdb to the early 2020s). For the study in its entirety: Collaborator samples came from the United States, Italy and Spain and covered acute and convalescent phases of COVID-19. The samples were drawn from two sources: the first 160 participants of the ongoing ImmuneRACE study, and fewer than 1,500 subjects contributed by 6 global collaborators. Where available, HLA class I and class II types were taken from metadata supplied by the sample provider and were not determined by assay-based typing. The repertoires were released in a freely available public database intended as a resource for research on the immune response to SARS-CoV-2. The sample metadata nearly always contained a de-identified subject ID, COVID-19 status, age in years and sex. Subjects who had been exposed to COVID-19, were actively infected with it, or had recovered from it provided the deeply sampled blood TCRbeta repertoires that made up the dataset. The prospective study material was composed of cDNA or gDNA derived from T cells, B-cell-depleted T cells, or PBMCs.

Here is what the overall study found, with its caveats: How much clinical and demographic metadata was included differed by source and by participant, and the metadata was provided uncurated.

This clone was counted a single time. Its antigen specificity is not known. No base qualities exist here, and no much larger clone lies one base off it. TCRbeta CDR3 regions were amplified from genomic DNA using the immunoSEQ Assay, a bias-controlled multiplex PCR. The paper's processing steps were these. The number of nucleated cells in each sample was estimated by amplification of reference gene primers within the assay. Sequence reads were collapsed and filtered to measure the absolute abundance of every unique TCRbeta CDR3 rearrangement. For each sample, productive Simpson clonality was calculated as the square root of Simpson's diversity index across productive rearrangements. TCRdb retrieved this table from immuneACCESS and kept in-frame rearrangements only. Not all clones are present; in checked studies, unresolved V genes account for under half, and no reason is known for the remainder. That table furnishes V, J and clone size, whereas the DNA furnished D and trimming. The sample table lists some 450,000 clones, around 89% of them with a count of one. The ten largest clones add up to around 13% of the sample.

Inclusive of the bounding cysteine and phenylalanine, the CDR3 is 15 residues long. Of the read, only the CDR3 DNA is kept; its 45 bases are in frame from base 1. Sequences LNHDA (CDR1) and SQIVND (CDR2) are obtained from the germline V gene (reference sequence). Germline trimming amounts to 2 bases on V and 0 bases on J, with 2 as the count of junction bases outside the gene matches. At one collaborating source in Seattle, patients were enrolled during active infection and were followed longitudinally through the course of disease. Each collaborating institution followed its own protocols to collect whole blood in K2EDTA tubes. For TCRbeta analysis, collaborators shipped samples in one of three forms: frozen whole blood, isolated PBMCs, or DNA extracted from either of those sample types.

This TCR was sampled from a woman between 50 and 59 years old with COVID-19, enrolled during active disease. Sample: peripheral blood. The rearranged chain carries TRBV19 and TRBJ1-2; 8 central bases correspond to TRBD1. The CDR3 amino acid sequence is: CASSIQGAANYGYTF. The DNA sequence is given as TGTGCCAGTAGTATACAGGGGGCAGCTAACTATGGCTACACCTTC.